This TCR beta chain was recorded in a study of T cells in localized non-small cell lung cancer. Method: immunoSEQ multiplex PCR; TCRdb's copy keeps in-frame clones and lacks some. This sample carries some 870 clones, about 31% of them seen once, and the ten largest clones take 15% to 20%. Here the sequenced sample was lung tumor tissue, taken before any cancer treatment. Every receptor here comes from a woman aged 18-49 years with stage III lung adenocarcinoma.

This clone was picked up one time. V gene TRBV19 combines with J gene TRBJ2-3, with unresolved D. There are 12 residues in the CDR3. The ends were cut back, 5 bases at V and 2 bases at J, with 5 bases in the middle. CDR1 and CDR2 (germline): LNHDA, SQIVND (reference sequence). In DNA form, the CDR3 reads TGTGCCAGTAGTCCGCACACAGATACGCAGTATTTT. This gives the protein CASSPHTDTQYF.